Below are 24 T cell receptor beta chains sequenced from a single sample in a study of blood T cell repertoires in COVID-19. Sequenced by immunoSEQ multiplex PCR; TCRdb stores in-frame clones only, minus some. The sample lists about 210,000 clones; under 95% were seen once. What was sequenced was peripheral blood. The source of these receptors is a man under 40 with acute or convalescent COVID-19.

The chain has TRBV4-1 and TRBJ2-7; possible D gene TRBD1, 6 bases. The CDR3 covers 13 residues. Germline-derived CDR1 and CDR2 are MGHRA and YSYEKL. Trimming shortened V by 0 bases and J by 5 bases, and 8 bases separated the two germline ends. CDR3 nucleotides: TGCGCCAGCAGCCAAGACAGGGGCGACGAGCAGTACTTC. Amino acids: CASSQDRGDEQYF.

The chain recombines TRBV2 with TRBJ1-2; D not resolved. V lost 7 bases and J lost 2, with 8 bases in between. CDR3 length: 12 residues. Germline values: CDR1 SNHLY, CDR2 FYNNEI. CDR3 amino acids: CASTLLNYGYTF. Written as DNA, the CDR3 is TGTGCCAGCACTCTTCTCAACTATGGCTACACCTTC.

The chain has TRBV28 and TRBJ2-3; a possible D gene is TRBD1 (6 bases). Germline V gene lookup returns CDR1 MDHEN and CDR2 SYDVKM. This CDR3 comprises 13 residues. Between the trimmed V and J ends, which lost 5 bases and 6 bases, there was a span of 12 bases. The DNA for the CDR3 is TGTGCCAGCAGTCAAGGGGGTACGGATACGCAGTATTTT. This sequence encodes CASSQGGTDTQYF.

In nucleotides, the CDR3 is TGTGCCAGCAGCGTAGGAGGGATGGGCGGCTCCCAAGAGACCCAGTACTTC. Its translation: CASSVGGMGGSQETQYF. The chain carries TRBV9 and TRBJ2-5, with a possible D match to TRBD2 (5 bases). Germline V gives CDR1 SGDLS, CDR2 YYNGEE. Between the trimmed V and J ends, which lost 0 bases and 1 base, there was a span of 16 bases. The CDR3 length is 17 residues.

The chain has TRBV19 and TRBJ1-5; 7 positions agree with TRBD1. The CDR3 sequence is 13 residues long. Trimming removed 7 bases from V and 4 bases from J; junction bases left unmatched: 4. The V gene's germline CDR1 is LNHDA and CDR2 SQIVND (reference sequence). The CDR3 region has the DNA TGTGCCAGTATGAAGACAGGGAATCAGCCCCAGCATTTT. Its translation is CASMKTGNQPQHF.

The V and J genes are TRBV30 and TRBJ2-6; D is unresolved. CDR1 GTSNPN and CDR2 SVGIG come from the germline V gene (reference sequence). The CDR3 is 13 amino acids. Trimming cost V 4 bases and J 4 bases, with 8 bases left between them. CDR3 sequence: CAWTTSGANVLTF. In DNA, the CDR3 is TGTGCCTGGACCACTTCCGGGGCCAACGTCCTGACTTTC.

The genes are TRBV29-1 and TRBJ2-5, with 13 bases fitting TRBD2. CDR3 length equals 15 residues. Trimming at V came to 7 bases and at J to 5 bases, leaving 10 bases not matched to a gene. The V gene's germline CDR1 is SQVTM and CDR2 ANQGSEA. CDR3 nucleotides: TGCAGCGCCAAGCCACTAGCGGGGGGGCAGGAGACCCAGTACTTC. This encodes CSAKPLAGGQETQYF.

The gene calls are TRBV11-2 and TRBJ2-5, with 9 bases aligning to TRBD2. Trimming took 4 bases from V and 5 from J; bases not matched to a gene: 5. Germline loops: CDR1 SGHAT, CDR2 FQNNGV. This CDR3 spans 14 amino acids. CDR3 residues: CASSSAGGRETQYF. The CDR3 bases are TGTGCCAGCAGCTCCGCGGGGGGGCGGGAGACCCAGTACTTC.

CDR3 nucleotide sequence: TGTGCCAGCAGTTTATTTAGTGGAGCGGGACAAACCTACAATGAGCAGTTCTTC. Translated: CASSLFSGAGQTYNEQFF. The V call is TRBV27, the J call TRBJ2-1, with D maybe TRBD2 (7 bases). Germline V gene sequence: CDR1 MNHEY, CDR2 SMNVEV (reference sequence). The V end lost 1 base, the J end lost 2 bases, and 18 bases lay between the germline ends. The CDR3 extends over 18 amino acids.

This chain uses TRBV6-5 with TRBJ2-1, with D tentatively TRBD2 (5 bases). V was clipped by 5 bases and J by 8 bases, with 16 bases between them. Germline CDR1 reads MNHEY; CDR2 reads SVGAGI. This CDR3 is built from 14 residues. CDR3 amino acids: CASSPLTGLDEQFF. The DNA of the CDR3 is TGTGCCAGCAGTCCTCTCACTGGACTCGATGAGCAGTTCTTC.

The V and J genes are TRBV3-1 (or the pseudogene TRBV3-2) and TRBJ1-1; D gene uncertain. The CDR3 extends over 14 amino acids. Germline CDR1 LGHDT, CDR2 YNNKEL (reference sequence). The germline V and J ends were trimmed by 3 bases and 2 bases, with 10 bases remaining between them. The CDR3 sequence is CASSQSNTNTEAFF. The CDR3 DNA sequence: TGTGCCAGCAGCCAGTCCAACACCAACACTGAAGCTTTCTTT.

The chain combines TRBV3-1 (or the pseudogene TRBV3-2) with TRBJ2-3; D is perhaps TRBD2 (7 bases). Germline loops: CDR1 LGHDT, CDR2 YNNKEL (reference sequence). The V end lost 1 base, the J end lost 3 bases, and 17 bases lay between the germline ends. The length of the CDR3 is 17 residues. The CDR3 is CASSQVKGGRWTDTQYF. The CDR3 nucleotides are TGTGCCAGCAGCCAAGTGAAGGGGGGGAGGTGGACAGATACGCAGTATTTT.

The V gene is TRBV4-1, the J gene TRBJ2-5; no clear D gene. Trimming stripped 2 bases from V and 5 bases from J, with 12 bases between. There are 14 residues in the CDR3. Germline CDR1 and CDR2: MGHRA and YSYEKL. In DNA form, the CDR3 reads TGCGCCAGCAGCCAACGAACCTTTGCGGAGACCCAGTACTTC. Translating it yields CASSQRTFAETQYF.

The chain links TRBV5-1 to TRBJ2-1; D perhaps matches TRBD1 (5 bases). CDR1 is SGHRS, CDR2 YFSETQ, per germline. The V gene lost 4 bases and the J gene lost 4 bases, with 9 bases spanning the gap. CDR3 length equals 13 residues. The CDR3 here is CASSGSGYNEQFF. In nucleotides, the CDR3 is TGCGCCAGCAGCGGCTCAGGGTACAATGAGCAGTTCTTC.

The V gene is TRBV9, the J gene TRBJ1-1; D gene ambiguous. V shed 0 bases and J shed 2 bases, with 11 bases lying between them. The CDR3 sequence is 15 residues long. Germline V gene lookup returns CDR1 SGDLS and CDR2 YYNGEE. The DNA for the CDR3 is TGTGCCAGCAGCGTAGACGGAGCCTTTAACACTGAAGCTTTCTTT. Its translation is CASSVDGAFNTEAFF.

The chain joins TRBV5-1 to TRBJ2-1; possibly TRBD1 for D (6 bases). Trimming took off 0 bases at V and 2 bases at J, with 12 bases between the two ends. The CDR3 has 16 residues. CDR1 and CDR2 (germline): SGHRS, YFSETQ. In nucleotides, the CDR3 is TGCGCCAGCAGCTTGGGGGGGCAGGGACCCTACAATGAGCAGTTCTTC. It codes for CASSLGGQGPYNEQFF.

The genes are TRBV5-1 and TRBJ1-1; D uncertain. V was shortened by 3 bases and J by 4 bases, with 19 bases between the two germline ends. Germline V gene sequence: CDR1 SGHRS, CDR2 YFSETQ. The CDR3 covers 16 residues. In nucleotides, the CDR3 is TGCGCCAGCAGCTCTCGGCGGGGAAGGGAGGGCACTGAAGCTTTCTTT. This sequence encodes CASSSRRGREGTEAFF.

The chain joins TRBV30 to TRBJ1-2, with TRBD1 as a possible D gene (5 bases). V gave up 2 bases and J gave up 2 bases, with 12 bases separating them. The CDR3 contains 14 residues. Germline lookup yields CDR1 GTSNPN and CDR2 SVGIG (reference sequence). DNA for the CDR3: TGTGCCTGGAGTTATAAGGGGCTCAACTATGGCTACACCTTC. Its protein is CAWSYKGLNYGYTF.

This sequence joins TRBV28 and TRBJ1-6; the D is unclear. There are 18 residues in the CDR3. Germline V gene sequence: CDR1 MDHEN, CDR2 SYDVKM. The germline V and J ends were trimmed by 3 bases and 0 bases, with 15 bases remaining between them. CDR3 sequence (DNA): TGTGCCAGCAGTTTTGTATCGGGCGGGAGCTCCTATAATTCACCCCTCCACTTT. Translation: CASSFVSGGSSYNSPLHF.

A single count supports this clone. V gene TRBV7-8 combines with J gene TRBJ2-7; 10 nucleotides agree with TRBD1. V shed 5 bases, J shed 7 bases, and the junction held 11 bases outside the gene matches. The CDR3 length is 15 residues. In germline, CDR1 is SGHVS, CDR2 FQNEAQ. CDR3 protein: CASSLGTGVSGEQYF. For the CDR3, the DNA is TGTGCCAGCAGCCTGGGGACAGGGGTGTCGGGTGAGCAGTACTTC.

The rearrangement joins TRBV5-4 to TRBJ1-6; D call uncertain. Germline CDR1 SGHNT, CDR2 YYREEE (reference sequence). CDR3 length: 13 amino acids. V was cut by 4 bases and J by 8 bases, with 10 bases left in between. In DNA, the CDR3 is TGTGCCAGCAGCAAAGTACCAGATTCACCCCTCCACTTT. This translates into CASSKVPDSPLHF.

In DNA form, the CDR3 reads TGTGCCAGCAGCTCTGGGACAGAGAGATCCTATAATTCACCCCTCCACTTT. Its protein product is CASSSGTERSYNSPLHF. The chain has TRBV5-5 and TRBJ1-6; TRBD1 matches at 7 bases. CDR3 length: 17 amino acids. Unmatched junction bases numbered 7, after V lost 3 bases and J lost 1 base. Germline CDR1 reads SGHKS; CDR2 reads YYEKEE (reference sequence).

The chain recombines TRBV6-6 with TRBJ1-3; 8 bases are a match to TRBD1. Trimming took 3 bases from V and 0 from J; bases not matched to a gene: 4. The CDR3 runs to 16 residues. Looked up from germline, CDR1 is MNHNY and CDR2 is SVGAGI (reference sequence). The CDR3 reads CASSYYRGSSGNTIYF. CDR3 DNA sequence: TGTGCCAGCAGTTATTACAGGGGGAGCTCTGGAAACACCATATATTTT.

This clone was recorded once. The rearrangement uses TRBV9 and TRBJ1-6; possibly TRBD1 for D (5 bases). V was clipped by 3 bases and J by 9 bases, with 7 bases between them. Germline CDR1 and CDR2: SGDLS and YYNGEE. This CDR3 is 12 amino acids long. CDR3 coding DNA: TGTGCCAGCAGCGGCAGGGTTTCACCCCTCCACTTT. Its protein product is CASSGRVSPLHF.